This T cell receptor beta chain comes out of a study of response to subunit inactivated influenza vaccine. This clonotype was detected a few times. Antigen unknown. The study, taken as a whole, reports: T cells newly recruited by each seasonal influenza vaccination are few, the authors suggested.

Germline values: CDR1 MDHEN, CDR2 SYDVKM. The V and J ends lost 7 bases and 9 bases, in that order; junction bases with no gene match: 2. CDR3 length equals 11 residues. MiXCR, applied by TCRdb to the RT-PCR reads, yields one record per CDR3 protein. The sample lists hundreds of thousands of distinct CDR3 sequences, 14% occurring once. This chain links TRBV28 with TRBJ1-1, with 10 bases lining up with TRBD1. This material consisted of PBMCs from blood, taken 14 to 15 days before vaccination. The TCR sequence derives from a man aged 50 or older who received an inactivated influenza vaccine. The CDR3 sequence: CASNDRGQAFF. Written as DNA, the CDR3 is TGTGCCAGCAATGACAGGGGGCAAGCTTTCTTT.